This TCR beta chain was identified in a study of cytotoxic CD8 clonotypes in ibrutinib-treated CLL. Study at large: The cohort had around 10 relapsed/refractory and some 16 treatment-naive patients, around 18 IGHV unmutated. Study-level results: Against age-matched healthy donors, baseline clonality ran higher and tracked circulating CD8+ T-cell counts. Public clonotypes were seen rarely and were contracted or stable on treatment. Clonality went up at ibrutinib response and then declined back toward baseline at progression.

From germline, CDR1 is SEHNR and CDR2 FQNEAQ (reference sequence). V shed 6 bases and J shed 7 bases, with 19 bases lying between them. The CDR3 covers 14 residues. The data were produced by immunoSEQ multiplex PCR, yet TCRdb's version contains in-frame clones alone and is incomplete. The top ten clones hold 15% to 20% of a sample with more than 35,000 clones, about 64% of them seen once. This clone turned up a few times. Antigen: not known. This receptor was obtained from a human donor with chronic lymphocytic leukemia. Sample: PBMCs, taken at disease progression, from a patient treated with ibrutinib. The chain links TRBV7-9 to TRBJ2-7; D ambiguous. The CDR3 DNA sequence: TGTGCCAGCAGTCTAGACGGCGCCCACGGGGAGCAGTACTTC. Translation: CASSLDGAHGEQYF.